This TCR beta chain was obtained from a study of tumor-infiltrating lymphocytes in localized non-small cell lung cancer. Whole-study context: Patients included smokers and never-smokers with various histologies, some sampled after neoadjuvant chemotherapy. Tumor tissue and non-adjacent uninvolved lung came from each patient. The study, taken as a whole, reports: Different pieces of the same tissue went to different assays, confounding technical variation with intratumor heterogeneity. TCR sequencing covered a subset of patients with enough tissue.

The repertoire was sequenced with immunoSEQ multiplex PCR; TCRdb's copy has only in-frame clones and lacks some. Among around 14,000 clones listed, approximately 71% were seen once. Notes on this clone: Its target is not known.

CDR3 length: 17 amino acids. With V trimmed by 3 bases and J by 6 bases, 12 bases remained unmatched. Germline V gene sequence: CDR1 SQVTM, CDR2 ANQGSEA. What was sequenced was uninvolved lung tissue not adjacent to the tumor. The V call is TRBV29-1, the J call TRBJ2-1, with TRBD2 identical over 12 bases. The receptor was isolated from a human donor with non-small cell lung cancer. The CDR3 bases are TGCAGCGTTGACCGACTAGCGGGAGCAATTGGGGTCAATGAGCAGTTCTTC. It is translated as CSVDRLAGAIGVNEQFF.